The 19 T cell receptor beta chains presented below share a single source sample, sequenced in a study of blood T cell repertoires in COVID-19. The table came from immunoSEQ multiplex PCR; TCRdb's copy has only in-frame clones and leaves some out. The sample yields under 250,000 clones, 86% seen once. Material: peripheral blood. Every receptor here comes from an older woman who had recovered from COVID-19.

The genes are TRBV25-1 and TRBJ1-1; 8 positions match TRBD1. This CDR3 is built from 12 residues. Germline V CDR1 and CDR2: MGHDK, SYGVNS. V shed 4 bases and J 10 bases; nucleotides not matched to a gene: 5. The DNA for the CDR3 is TGTGCCAGCAGTGGGCCTGACAGGGGAGCTTTCTTT. It encodes CASSGPDRGAFF.

V and J are TRBV18 and TRBJ1-5, with TRBD1 as a possible D gene (5 bases). Germline CDR1 reads KGHSH; CDR2 reads LQKENI. The CDR3 totals 15 residues. V lost 6 bases and J lost 0, with 12 bases in between. The CDR3 protein is CASSPGGDSNQPQHF. The CDR3 DNA reads TGTGCCAGCTCCCCGGGGGGGGATAGCAATCAGCCCCAGCATTTT.

The gene calls are TRBV27 and TRBJ2-2; D might be TRBD2 (6 bases). CDR3 size: 16 residues. Germline-derived CDR1 and CDR2 are MNHEY and SMNVEV (reference sequence). The V end lost 2 bases, the J end lost 6 bases, and 16 bases lay between the germline ends. The DNA for the CDR3 is TGTGCCAGCAGTTTAGTAATTGCGACGGGGGCCGGGGAGCTGTTTTTT. Translation gives CASSLVIATGAGELFF.

The chain has TRBV2 and TRBJ1-3, with TRBD1 as a possible D gene (5 bases). Germline values: CDR1 SNHLY, CDR2 FYNNEI. The CDR3 runs 15 residues. V dropped 6 bases and J dropped 0 bases, with 12 bases sitting between them. The CDR3, as DNA: TGTGCCAGCAGACCTGGGGGGAACTCTGGAAACACCATATATTTT. This translates into CASRPGGNSGNTIYF.

This clone was seen only once. The chain employs TRBV20-1 and TRBJ1-2, with a tentative D call TRBD1 (5 bases). The CDR3 spans 12 residues. V was pared by 3 bases and J by 5 bases, with 10 bases between. Germline loops: CDR1 DFQATT, CDR2 SNEGSKA (reference sequence). The CDR3 DNA is TGCAGTGCTAGTTTACAGGAGTATGGCTACACCTTC. It encodes CSASLQEYGYTF.

This clone showed up just once. The rearrangement joins TRBV9 to TRBJ2-1; weak D call: TRBD2 (5 bases). The CDR3 is 12 residues long. Trimming shortened V by 0 bases and J by 13 bases, and 11 bases separated the two germline ends. CDR1 and CDR2 (germline): SGDLS, YYNGEE. This CDR3 reads CASSVVEGTQFF. DNA for the CDR3: TGTGCCAGCAGCGTAGTTGAGGGAACACAGTTCTTC.

The chain joins TRBV7-2 to TRBJ2-2; the D gene is possibly TRBD2 (5 bases). V lost 1 base to trimming and J lost 4 bases, with 7 bases between them. The germline CDR1 and CDR2 sequences are SGHTA and FQGNSA. The CDR3 spans 14 residues. The CDR3 DNA is TGTGCCAGCAGCTTAGGGAGCGGCACCGGGGAGCTGTTTTTT. Translated, it gives CASSLGSGTGELFF. The full variable domain, completed using reference TRBV7-2 and TRBJ2-2, is GAGVSQSPSNKVTEKGKDVELRCDPISGHTALYWYRQSLGQGLEFLIYFQGNSAPDKSGLPSDRFSAERTGGSVSTLTIQRTQQEDSAVYLCASSLGSGTGELFFGEGSRLTVL.

This chain joins TRBV28 and TRBJ1-5; no clear D gene. Germline V gives CDR1 MDHEN, CDR2 SYDVKM. Trimming left V 3 bases short and J 3 bases short, with 9 bases between. This CDR3 region has 14 residues. The CDR3 loop reads CASSLAGNNQPQHF. The CDR3 DNA reads TGTGCCAGCAGTTTGGCAGGAAACAATCAGCCCCAGCATTTT.

The chain uses TRBV4-1 and TRBJ2-7; D is unresolved. Trimming took off 1 base at V and 3 bases at J, with 16 bases between the two ends. The CDR3 has 16 residues. Germline V gene lookup returns CDR1 MGHRA and CDR2 YSYEKL. The CDR3 loop reads CASSQVDRIPNYEQYF. DNA of the CDR3: TGCGCCAGCAGCCAAGTAGATCGTATCCCGAACTACGAGCAGTACTTC.

This sequence joins TRBV6-6 and TRBJ2-7; a weak D match, TRBD1 (6 bases). CDR1 and CDR2 from the germline V gene are MNHNY and SVGAGI (reference sequence). The CDR3 consists of 14 residues. Trimming cost V 2 bases and J 0 bases, with 8 bases left between them. The CDR3 nucleotides are TGTGCCAGCAGTTACAACAGGGACTCCTACGAGCAGTACTTC. Amino acid sequence: CASSYNRDSYEQYF.

This sequence joins TRBV6-1 and TRBJ1-2; perhaps TRBD1 as D (5 bases). The CDR3 totals 14 residues. Germline V gene data show CDR1 as MNHNS and CDR2 as SASEGT. V lost 0 bases, J lost 3 bases, and 8 bases lay in between. The CDR3 spells CASSEAGRDYGYTF. CDR3 in DNA: TGTGCCAGCAGTGAAGCGGGCAGGGACTATGGCTACACCTTC.

This clone came up a few times. V and J are TRBV2 and TRBJ1-6, with TRBD1 as a possible D gene (6 bases). Per the germline V gene, CDR1 is SNHLY and CDR2 is FYNNEI. V lost 6 bases and J lost 5, with 20 bases in between. The CDR3 contains 17 residues. In DNA, the CDR3 is TGTGCCAGCAGGTTGAAGGGACACCTCGCGGATAATTCACCCCTCCACTTT. It yields the protein CASRLKGHLADNSPLHF. The variable domain in full, completed from reference TRBV2 and TRBJ1-6, reads EPEVTQTPSHQVTQMGQEVILRCVPISNHLYFYWYRQILGQKVEFLVSFYNNEISEKSEIFDDQFSVERPDGSNFTLKIRSTKLEDSAMYFCASRLKGHLADNSPLHFGNGTRLTVT.

The CDR3 sequence: CASSLGTGFVEQYF. Written as DNA, the CDR3 is TGTGCCAGCAGCCTAGGGACAGGATTCGTTGAGCAGTACTTC. The chain recombines TRBV7-3 with TRBJ2-7; 8 bases match TRBD1. The germline CDR1 and CDR2 sequences are SGHTA and FQGTGA. The CDR3 is 14 residues long. The ends lost 5 bases at V and 7 bases at J; junction bases unmatched: 10. The entire variable domain, with the rest obtained from reference TRBV7-3 and TRBJ2-7, is as follows: GAGVSQTPSNKVTEKGKYVELRCDPISGHTALYWYRQSLGQGPEFLIYFQGTGAADDSGLPNDRFFAVRPEGSVSTLKIQRTERGDSAVYLCASSLGTGFVEQYFGPGTRLTVT.

V and J are TRBV12-3 or TRBV12-4 and TRBJ1-1, with TRBD1 as a possible D gene (5 bases). V lost 5 bases and J lost 1, with 8 bases in between. The CDR3 contains 13 residues. The CDR3 region has the DNA TGTGCCAGCAGTATTACAGGGAACACTGAAGCTTTCTTT. Protein sequence: CASSITGNTEAFF.

The V call is TRBV27, the J call TRBJ2-1; D gene unclear. Trimming pared 6 bases from V and 5 bases from J, leaving 11 bases between. Germline CDR1 is MNHEY and CDR2 is SMNVEV (reference sequence). The CDR3 covers 13 residues. In nucleotides, the CDR3 is TGTGCCAGCAGAGTGGCAGGTAACAATGAGCAGTTCTTC. Translation gives CASRVAGNNEQFF.

The chain has TRBV11-2 and TRBJ2-7; 9 positions match TRBD1. The CDR3 extends over 16 amino acids. Germline CDR1 is SGHAT and CDR2 is FQNNGV. Losses at the gene ends were 0 bases for V and 2 bases for J; bases not matched to a gene: 5. The DNA of the CDR3 is TGTGCCAGCAGCTTAGACGCCGGGACAGGGCCCTACGAGCAGTACTTC. Translated, it gives CASSLDAGTGPYEQYF.

The rearrangement links TRBV18 to TRBJ1-2; no firm D call. Deletions cut 0 bases from V and 2 bases from J, with 4 bases between. This CDR3 comprises 13 residues. Germline V gene data show CDR1 as KGHSH and CDR2 as LQKENI. The CDR3 loop reads CASSPPTNYGYTF. The DNA of the CDR3 is TGTGCCAGCTCACCACCTACAAACTATGGCTACACCTTC.

The chain is built from TRBV4-3 and TRBJ1-4; D is undetermined. Germline CDR1 is LGHNA and CDR2 is YSLEER. Deletions cut 1 base from V and 8 bases from J, with 5 bases between. This CDR3 is built from 12 residues. This chain's CDR3 is CASSQGQEKLFF. CDR3 DNA: TGCGCCAGCAGCCAAGGGCAGGAAAAACTGTTTTTT.

The CDR3 sequence: CASSVELAGREQYF. CDR3 DNA: TGTGCCAGCAGCGTAGAACTAGCGGGGAGAGAGCAGTACTTC. This sequence joins TRBV9 and TRBJ2-7; 10 nucleotides line up with TRBD2. This CDR3 region has 14 residues. V lost 0 bases to trimming and J lost 7 bases; unmatched junction nucleotides: 4. Germline loops: CDR1 SGDLS, CDR2 YYNGEE.